The clone carrying this T cell receptor beta chain was found many times. RNA transcripts gave rise to amplified TCR beta CDR3 regions. Researchers ran a first-round RT-PCR on the TCR CDR3 using the HTBI primer set. TCRdb reprocessed the multiplex PCR reads with MiXCR, giving one entry per CDR3 protein. The sample contains a few hundred thousand distinct CDR3 sequences, around 14% of which appear only once. Graves' hyperthyroidism was deemed stable absent ophthalmopathy progression within 18 months. The trim removed 2 bases at V and 3 bases at J, leaving 3 bases unmatched. Germline V gene lookup returns CDR1 MNHNS and CDR2 SASEGT. This CDR3 contains 16 residues. The data originate from a study of T cells in Graves' hyperthyroidism and ophthalmopathy.

V gene TRBV6-1 combines with J gene TRBJ2-1; 11 bases agree with TRBD2. Sequenced material: blood. The TCR sequence derives from a woman aged 18-30 years with Graves' hyperthyroidism. CDR3 in amino acids: CASSELAGGYYNEQFF. In DNA form, the CDR3 reads TGTGCCAGCAGTGAACTAGCGGGAGGTTACTACAATGAGCAGTTCTTC.